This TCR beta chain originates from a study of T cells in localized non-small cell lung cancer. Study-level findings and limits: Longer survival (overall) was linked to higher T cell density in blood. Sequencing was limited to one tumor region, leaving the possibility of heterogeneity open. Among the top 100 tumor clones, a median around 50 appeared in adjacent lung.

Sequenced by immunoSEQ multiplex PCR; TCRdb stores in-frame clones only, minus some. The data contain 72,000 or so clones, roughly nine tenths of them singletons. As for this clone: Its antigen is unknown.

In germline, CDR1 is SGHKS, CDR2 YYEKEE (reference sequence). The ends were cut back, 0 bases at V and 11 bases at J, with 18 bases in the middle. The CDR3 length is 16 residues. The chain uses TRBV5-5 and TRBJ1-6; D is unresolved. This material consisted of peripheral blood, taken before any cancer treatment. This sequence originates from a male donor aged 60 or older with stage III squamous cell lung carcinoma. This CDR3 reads CASSLGQPVAPPPLHF. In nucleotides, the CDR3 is TGTGCCAGCAGCTTGGGGCAGCCCGTCGCTCCGCCACCCCTCCACTTT.